The rows below give T cell receptor beta chains drawn from one sample of a study of B cell selection in AIRE deficiency. The table came from immunoSEQ multiplex PCR; TCRdb's copy has only in-frame clones and leaves some out. The top ten hold 0.3% of the sample, which has tens of thousands of clones, around 97% seen once. Specimen: conventional CD4+ T cells sorted from PBMCs. These receptors were collected from a human donor with AIRE deficiency. Each CDR3 is given with its conserved first and last residue. Fields, in order: V gene, CDR3 protein.

TRBV28,CASRSIRDGARNEKLFF
TRBV10-2,CASRWDRGSPLHF
TRBV7-7,CASSFGTGVEQFF
TRBV10-3,CAISDPTEGHGYTF
TRBV29-1,CSVERGTGTDTQYF
TRBV30,CAWSLGSYGYTF
TRBV7-2,CASSLSRDHFQYF
TRBV28,CASSLRIQGGKLFF
TRBV18,CASSYIRAQETQYF
TRBV6-6,CASIEPQHF